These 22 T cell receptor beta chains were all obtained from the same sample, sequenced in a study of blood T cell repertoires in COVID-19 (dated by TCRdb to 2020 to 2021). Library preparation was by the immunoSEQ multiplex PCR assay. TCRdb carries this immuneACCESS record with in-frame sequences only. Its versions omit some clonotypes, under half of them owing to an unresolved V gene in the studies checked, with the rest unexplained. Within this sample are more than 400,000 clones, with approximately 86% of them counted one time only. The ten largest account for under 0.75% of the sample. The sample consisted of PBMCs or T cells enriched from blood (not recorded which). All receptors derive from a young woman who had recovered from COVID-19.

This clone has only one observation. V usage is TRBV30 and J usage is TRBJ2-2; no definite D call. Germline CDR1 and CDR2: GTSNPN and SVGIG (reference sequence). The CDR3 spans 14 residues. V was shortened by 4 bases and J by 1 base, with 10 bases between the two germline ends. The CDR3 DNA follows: TGTGCCTGGACCCAACAGTTGAACACCGGGGAGCTGTTTTTT. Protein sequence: CAWTQQLNTGELFF.

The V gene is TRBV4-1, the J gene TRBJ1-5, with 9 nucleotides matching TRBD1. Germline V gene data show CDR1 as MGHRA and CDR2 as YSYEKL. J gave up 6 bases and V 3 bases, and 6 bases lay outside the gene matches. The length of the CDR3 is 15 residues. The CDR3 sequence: CASSQRTGDTQPQHF. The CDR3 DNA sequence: TGCGCCAGCAGCCAGAGGACAGGGGATACTCAGCCCCAGCATTTT.

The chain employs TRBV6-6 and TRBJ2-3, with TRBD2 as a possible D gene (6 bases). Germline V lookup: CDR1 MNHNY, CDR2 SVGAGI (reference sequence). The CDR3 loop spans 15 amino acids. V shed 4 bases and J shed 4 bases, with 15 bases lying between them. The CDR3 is CASSFGAGPSDTQYF. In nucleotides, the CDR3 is TGTGCCAGCAGTTTTGGGGCGGGACCATCAGATACGCAGTATTTT.

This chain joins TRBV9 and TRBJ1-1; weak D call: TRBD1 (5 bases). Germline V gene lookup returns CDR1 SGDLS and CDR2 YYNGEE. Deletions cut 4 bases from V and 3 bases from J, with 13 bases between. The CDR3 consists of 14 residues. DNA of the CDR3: TGTGCCAGCAGCCAAGCGGGGGAAGACACTGAAGCTTTCTTT. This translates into CASSQAGEDTEAFF.

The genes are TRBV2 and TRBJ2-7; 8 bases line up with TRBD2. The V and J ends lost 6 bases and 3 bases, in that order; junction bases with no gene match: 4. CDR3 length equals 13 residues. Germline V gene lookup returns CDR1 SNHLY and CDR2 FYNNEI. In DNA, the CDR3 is TGTGCCAGCAGGGACGGGGGGGACTACGAGCAGTACTTC. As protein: CASRDGGDYEQYF.

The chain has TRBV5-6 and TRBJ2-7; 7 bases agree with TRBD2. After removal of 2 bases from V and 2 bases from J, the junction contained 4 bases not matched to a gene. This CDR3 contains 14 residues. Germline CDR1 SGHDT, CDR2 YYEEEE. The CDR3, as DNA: TGTGCCAGCAGCTTCGGGGGGACCCCCTACGAGCAGTACTTC. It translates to CASSFGGTPYEQYF.

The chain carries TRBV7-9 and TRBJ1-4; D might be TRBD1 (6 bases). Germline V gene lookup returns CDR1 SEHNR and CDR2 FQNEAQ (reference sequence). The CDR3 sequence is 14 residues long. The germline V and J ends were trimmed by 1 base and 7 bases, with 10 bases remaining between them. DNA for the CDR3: TGTGCCAGCAGCTTAGAAAGGGGGATTGAAAAACTGTTTTTT. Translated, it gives CASSLERGIEKLFF.

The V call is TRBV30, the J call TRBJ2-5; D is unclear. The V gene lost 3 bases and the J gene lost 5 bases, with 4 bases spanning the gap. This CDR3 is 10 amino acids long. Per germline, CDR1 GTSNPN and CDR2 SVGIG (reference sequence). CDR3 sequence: CAWRRETQYF. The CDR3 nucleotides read TGTGCCTGGAGGAGGGAGACCCAGTACTTC.

This chain's CDR3 is CASSPDRFSYEQYF. The CDR3 DNA reads as TGTGCCAGCAGCCCGGACAGGTTCTCCTACGAGCAGTACTTC. The gene calls are TRBV7-8 and TRBJ2-7, with 7 bases aligning to TRBD1. The CDR3 contains 14 residues. Germline CDR1 and CDR2: SGHVS and FQNEAQ. V gave up 5 bases and J gave up 0 bases; unmatched junction bases: 4.

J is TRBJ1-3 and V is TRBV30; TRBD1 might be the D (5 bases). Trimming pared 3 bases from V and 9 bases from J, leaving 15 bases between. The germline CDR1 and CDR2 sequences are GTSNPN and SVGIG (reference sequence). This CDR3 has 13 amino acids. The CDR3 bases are TGTGCCTGGAGACGGACACTAAGGGGCACCATATATTTT. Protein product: CAWRRTLRGTIYF.

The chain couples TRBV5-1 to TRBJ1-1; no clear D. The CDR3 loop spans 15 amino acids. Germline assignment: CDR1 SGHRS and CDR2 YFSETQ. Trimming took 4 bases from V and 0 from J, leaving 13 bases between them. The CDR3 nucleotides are TGCGCCAGCAGCCCAACCAGAGACTTGAACACTGAAGCTTTCTTT. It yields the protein CASSPTRDLNTEAFF.

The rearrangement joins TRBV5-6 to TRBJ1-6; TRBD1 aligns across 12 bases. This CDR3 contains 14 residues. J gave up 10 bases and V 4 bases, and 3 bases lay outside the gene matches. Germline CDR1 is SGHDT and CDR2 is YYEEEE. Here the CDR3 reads CASSVGTGGSPLHF. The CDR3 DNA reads TGTGCCAGCAGCGTCGGGACAGGGGGCTCACCCCTCCACTTT.

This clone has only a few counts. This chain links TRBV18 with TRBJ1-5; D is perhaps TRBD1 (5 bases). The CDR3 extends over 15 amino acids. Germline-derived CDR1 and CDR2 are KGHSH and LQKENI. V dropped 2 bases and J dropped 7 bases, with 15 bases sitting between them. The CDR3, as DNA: TGTGCCAGCTCACCAGGAGGGGCACTGGACCAGCCCCAGCATTTT. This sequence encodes CASSPGGALDQPQHF.

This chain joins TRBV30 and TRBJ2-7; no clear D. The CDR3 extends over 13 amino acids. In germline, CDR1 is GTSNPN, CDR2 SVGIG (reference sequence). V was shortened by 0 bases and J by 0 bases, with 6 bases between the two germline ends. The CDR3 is CAWSVMASYEQYF. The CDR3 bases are TGTGCCTGGAGTGTAATGGCCTCCTACGAGCAGTACTTC.

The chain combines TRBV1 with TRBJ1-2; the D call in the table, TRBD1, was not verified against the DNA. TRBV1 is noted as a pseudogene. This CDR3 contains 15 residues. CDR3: CTSRKACRGFYGYTF. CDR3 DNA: TGCACCAGCAGAAAGGCCTGCAGGGGATTCTATGGCTACACCTTC.

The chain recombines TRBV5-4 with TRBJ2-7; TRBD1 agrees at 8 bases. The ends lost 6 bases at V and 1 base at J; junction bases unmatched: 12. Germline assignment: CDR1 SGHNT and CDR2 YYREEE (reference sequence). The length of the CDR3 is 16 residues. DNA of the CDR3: TGTGCCAGCACTATCGCAGGGACAGGTATTTCCTACGAGCAGTACTTC. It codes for CASTIAGTGISYEQYF.

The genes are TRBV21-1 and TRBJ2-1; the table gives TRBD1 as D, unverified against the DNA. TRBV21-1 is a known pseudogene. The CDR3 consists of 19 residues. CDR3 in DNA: TGTGCCAGCAGCAAACGCTCCGTGGGACAGGCAACGAAGGGGAATGAGCAGTTCTTC. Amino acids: CASSKRSVGQATKGNEQFF.

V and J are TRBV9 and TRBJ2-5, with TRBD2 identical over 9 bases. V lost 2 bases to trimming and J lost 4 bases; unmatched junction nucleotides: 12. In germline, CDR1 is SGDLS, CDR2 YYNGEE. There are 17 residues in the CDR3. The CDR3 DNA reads TGTGCCAGCAGCGTCCTACCGTCGACAGCGGGAGGAGAGACCCAGTACTTC. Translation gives CASSVLPSTAGGETQYF.

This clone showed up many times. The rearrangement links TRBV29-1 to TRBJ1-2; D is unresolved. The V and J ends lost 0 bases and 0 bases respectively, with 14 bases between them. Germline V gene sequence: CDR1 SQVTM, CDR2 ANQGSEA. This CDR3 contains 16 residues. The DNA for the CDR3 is TGCAGCGTTGAAGATCGGGTGGAAGAGACTAACTATGGCTACACCTTC. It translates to CSVEDRVEETNYGYTF. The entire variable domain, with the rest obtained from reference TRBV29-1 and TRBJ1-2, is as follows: SAVISQKPSRDICQRGTSLTIQCQVDSQVTMMFWYRQQPGQSLTLIATANQGSEATYESGFVIDKFPISRPNLTFSTLTVSNMSPEDSSIYLCSVEDRVEETNYGYTFGSGTRLTVV.

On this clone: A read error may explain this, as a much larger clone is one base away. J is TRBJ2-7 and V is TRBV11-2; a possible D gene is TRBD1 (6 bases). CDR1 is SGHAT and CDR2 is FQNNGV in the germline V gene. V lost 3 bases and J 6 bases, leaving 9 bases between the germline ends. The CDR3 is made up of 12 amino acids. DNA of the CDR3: TGTGCCAGCAGCTTCTCAGGGGCCGAGCAGTACTTC. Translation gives CASSFSGAEQYF.

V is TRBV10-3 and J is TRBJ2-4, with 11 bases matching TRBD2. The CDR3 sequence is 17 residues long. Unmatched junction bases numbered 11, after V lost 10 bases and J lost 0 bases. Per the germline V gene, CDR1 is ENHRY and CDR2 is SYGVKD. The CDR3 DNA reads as TGTGCCACCGGGACTAGCGGCCCGAACCAAGCCAAAAACATTCAGTACTTC. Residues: CATGTSGPNQAKNIQYF.

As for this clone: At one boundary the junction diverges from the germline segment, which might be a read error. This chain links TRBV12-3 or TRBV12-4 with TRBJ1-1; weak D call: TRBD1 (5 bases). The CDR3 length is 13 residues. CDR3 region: CASSPREATGAFF. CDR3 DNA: TGTGCCAGCAGCCCCAGGGAGGCCACTGGAGCTTTCTTT.